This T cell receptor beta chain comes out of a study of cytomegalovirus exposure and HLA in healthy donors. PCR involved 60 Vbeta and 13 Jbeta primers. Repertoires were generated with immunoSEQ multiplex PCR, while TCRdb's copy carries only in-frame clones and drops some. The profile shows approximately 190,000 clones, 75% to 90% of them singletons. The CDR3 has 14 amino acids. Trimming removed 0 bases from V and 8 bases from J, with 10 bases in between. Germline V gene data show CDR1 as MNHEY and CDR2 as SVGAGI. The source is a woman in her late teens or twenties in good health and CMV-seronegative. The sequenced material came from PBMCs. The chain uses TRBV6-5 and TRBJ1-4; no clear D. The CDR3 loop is CASSYSSSVEKLFF. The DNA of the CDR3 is TGTGCCAGCAGTTACTCGTCTTCAGTCGAAAAACTGTTTTTT.